This entry concerns a single T cell receptor (beta chain). The antigen remains undetermined. Scientists isolated CD4+ T cells after an approximately 11-day culture period ended. Half-medium changes using IL-2 medium occurred on days 3 and 7. Sequencing used immunoSEQ multiplex PCR; TCRdb keeps in-frame clones, though not all of them. The sample contains approximately 47,000 clones, roughly 76% of which appear only once. This sample is part of a study of vaccination effects on CD4 cells after COVID-19. Overall study: Participants each got two BNT162b2 or mRNA-1273 vaccine doses.

Trimming pared 2 bases from V and 0 bases from J, leaving 7 bases between. The germline V gene has CDR1 SGHRS and CDR2 YFSETQ. The CDR3 length is 14 residues. The study's findings and limits: After vaccination, at late timepoints, clones induced by infection and by vaccine contracted markedly. The study enrolled few convalescent patients and sampled no early post-infection timepoints.

The receptor comes from a human donor who had a prior SARS-CoV-2 infection. The sequencing used CD4+ T cells from PBMCs cultured without peptide, collected before COVID-19 vaccination. V gene TRBV5-1 combines with J gene TRBJ2-3; D not resolved. CDR3 in amino acids: CASSFGQSTDTQYF. The DNA for the CDR3 is TGCGCCAGCAGCTTTGGGCAGAGCACAGATACGCAGTATTTT.